This T cell receptor beta chain was sequenced in a study of T cell changes during pregnancy in multiple sclerosis. Using immunoSEQ multiplex PCR, the repertoire was profiled, and TCRdb retains in-frame clones only, with some absent. The sample consists of some 80,000 clones, over 85% of them appearing once. CDR3 length: 14 residues. J lost 3 bases, V lost 5 bases, and 6 bases had no gene match. Germline loops: CDR1 MDHEN, CDR2 SYDVKM. This clone has a handful of counts. This sample comprised CD4+ T cells from peripheral blood mononuclear cells, obtained after pregnancy. The chain recombines TRBV28 with TRBJ2-5; 7 nucleotides match TRBD1. The origin of this receptor is a female donor with multiple sclerosis, enrolled in a pregnancy study. The CDR3 bases are TGTGCCAGCAGTCCTCTGACAGGGAAAGAGACCCAGTACTTC. This sequence encodes CASSPLTGKETQYF. Full variable domain (outside the CDR3, taken from reference TRBV28 and TRBJ2-5): DVKVTQSSRYLVKRTGEKVFLECVQDMDHENMFWYRQDPGLGLRLIYFSYDVKMKEKGDIPEGYSVSREKKERFSLILESASTNQTSMYLCASSPLTGKETQYFGPGTRLLVL.